What follows are 5 T cell receptor beta chains derived from one specimen sequenced in a study of blood T cell repertoires in COVID-19. Profiling relied on immunoSEQ multiplex PCR, and the TCRdb table lists in-frame clones only, not all of them. The sample has around 52,000 clones, around 80% seen once. Sequenced sample: peripheral blood. These receptors all stem from an elderly woman with acute or convalescent COVID-19.

This chain joins TRBV28 and TRBJ2-1; 9 nucleotides agree with TRBD2. V lost 3 bases to trimming and J lost 6 bases; unmatched junction nucleotides: 6. The CDR3 extends over 15 amino acids. Germline CDR1 reads MDHEN; CDR2 reads SYDVKM. CDR3 bases: TGTGCCAGCAGTTTTCTAGCGGGGAACTTCAATGAGCAGTTCTTC. Encoded protein: CASSFLAGNFNEQFF.

The sample holds one count of this clone. This chain joins TRBV29-1 and TRBJ1-1; 10 positions agree with TRBD1. This CDR3 has 13 residues. Germline V gives CDR1 SQVTM, CDR2 ANQGSEA. V lost 6 bases and J lost 6; bases outside the gene matches: 7. CDR3 sequence (DNA): TGCAGCGTCATGGGACAGGGGTTTTCTGAAGCTTTCTTT. Protein product: CSVMGQGFSEAFF.

The chain carries TRBV18 and TRBJ2-7; TRBD1 matches 8 bases. The V segment lost 3 bases and the J segment 5 bases; nucleotides outside the gene matches: 9. The CDR3 consists of 15 residues. Germline V lookup: CDR1 KGHSH, CDR2 LQKENI. CDR3: CASSPRTGSSDEQYF. CDR3 DNA sequence: TGTGCCAGCTCACCGCGGACAGGGTCGTCGGACGAGCAGTACTTC.

The rearrangement joins TRBV30 to TRBJ1-5; TRBD1 agrees at 10 bases. The CDR3 consists of 15 residues. Losses at the gene ends were 1 base for V and 6 bases for J; bases not matched to a gene: 6. From germline, CDR1 is GTSNPN and CDR2 SVGIG (reference sequence). CDR3 sequence reads: CAWSGGQGISQPQHF. The CDR3 nucleotides are TGTGCCTGGAGTGGGGGACAGGGGATTTCTCAGCCCCAGCATTTT.

The chain carries TRBV7-9 and TRBJ1-2, with a weak D call TRBD1 (5 bases). Looked up from germline, CDR1 is SEHNR and CDR2 is FQNEAQ (reference sequence). The ends were cut back, 5 bases at V and 6 bases at J, with 10 bases in the middle. CDR3 size: 12 residues. CDR3 DNA sequence: TGTGCCAGCAGCGACAGCCTTAATGGCTACACCTTC. Its protein is CASSDSLNGYTF.